The entry below gives a single T cell receptor beta chain sequence along with its context. The treatment was: randomized to nivolumab then ipilimumab (arm A) or the reverse (arm B). None of the patients previously received DNA-damaging chemotherapy. The sample comes from a study of sequential checkpoint blockade in melanoma. The germline gives CDR1 SGHDT, CDR2 YYEEEE. Trimming cost V 4 bases and J 3 bases, with 17 bases left between them. This CDR3 comprises 15 residues. This table comes from immunoSEQ multiplex PCR, and its TCRdb copy is limited to in-frame clones, with some not included. The top ten hold about an eighth of the sample, which has more than 35,000 clones, more than 70% seen once.

Sequenced material: CD8+ T cells sorted from blood (inferred from file names), taken from a patient given nivolumab and ipilimumab in sequence. The receptor was derived from a human donor with melanoma. V gene TRBV5-6 combines with J gene TRBJ2-7, with D possibly TRBD2 on 6 matching bases. The CDR3 nucleotides read TGTGCCAGCAGCGTATATACGACGGGACTCTACGAGCAGTACTTC. Encoded protein: CASSVYTTGLYEQYF.